This T cell receptor beta chain is from a study of cytomegalovirus exposure and HLA in healthy donors. Across the study: About 84% of 300 to 450 genotyped donors fell in the Caucasian-associated ancestry cluster.

As concerns this clone: Its antigen remains unidentified.

Trimming took 0 bases from V and 0 from J, leaving 12 bases between them. The CDR3 runs to 17 residues. Findings and caveats of the study: Being productive about 90% or about 30% of the time was typical of most TCR beta V segments in an earlier analysis.

Researchers ran the PCR with 60 Vbeta and 13 Jbeta primers. The method was immunoSEQ multiplex PCR; TCRdb's version includes in-frame clones alone and lacks a portion of them. Of some 120,000 clones listed, roughly two thirds are singletons. Sequenced material: PBMCs. The source of this sequence is a man aged 25-45 years in good health and CMV-seropositive. The chain has TRBV23-1 and TRBJ1-5; maybe TRBD1 (5 bases). TRBV23-1 is designated an ORF whose function remains uncertain. The CDR3 reads CASSQSPRADSNQPQHF. DNA for the CDR3: TGCGCCAGCAGTCAATCGCCCAGGGCAGATAGCAATCAGCCCCAGCATTTT.